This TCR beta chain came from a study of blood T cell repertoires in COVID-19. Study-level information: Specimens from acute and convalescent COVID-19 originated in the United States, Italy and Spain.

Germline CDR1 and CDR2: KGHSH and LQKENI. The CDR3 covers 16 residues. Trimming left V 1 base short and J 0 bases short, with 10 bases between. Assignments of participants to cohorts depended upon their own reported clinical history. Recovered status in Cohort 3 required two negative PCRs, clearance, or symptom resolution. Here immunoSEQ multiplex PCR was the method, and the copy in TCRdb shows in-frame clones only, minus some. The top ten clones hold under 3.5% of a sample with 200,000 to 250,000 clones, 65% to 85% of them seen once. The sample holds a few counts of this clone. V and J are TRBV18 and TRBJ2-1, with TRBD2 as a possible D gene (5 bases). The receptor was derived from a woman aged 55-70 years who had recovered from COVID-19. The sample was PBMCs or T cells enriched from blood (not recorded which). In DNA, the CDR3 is TGTGCCAGCTCACCACGAGGTAGCGACTCCTACAATGAGCAGTTCTTC. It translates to CASSPRGSDSYNEQFF.